This is a list of T cell receptor beta chains from one sample in a study of T cell changes during pregnancy in multiple sclerosis. Profiling relied on immunoSEQ multiplex PCR, and the TCRdb table lists in-frame clones only, not all of them. The sample lists about 120,000 clones; about 93% were seen once. This material consisted of peripheral blood, taken before pregnancy. The receptors come from a female donor with multiple sclerosis, enrolled in a pregnancy study. Each CDR3 is given with its conserved first and last residue. The D gene is left open where the match is weak. Some rows mark clone size as missing; the rest say once, few, many or name a class of expanded clone.

>16|.|TRBD1|TRBJ2-7|TRBV28
TGTGCCAGCAGCCCGGCGGGGGACAGGGCGACCTACGAGCAGTACTTC
CASSPAGDRATYEQYF
>14|.|.|TRBJ2-2|TRBV7-6
TGTGCCAGCACTCGACATCAAGAGACCGGGGAGCTGTTTTTT
CASTRHQETGELFF
>16|once|TRBD1|TRBJ2-2|TRBV7-9
TGTGCCAGCAGCTTTAAACAGGGGGATCGGACCGGGGAGCTGTTTTTT
CASSFKQGDRTGELFF
>16|.|TRBD1|TRBJ2-7|TRBV9
TGTGCCAGCAGCCCATGGGACAGTGGAGACTCCTACGAGCAGTACTTC
CASSPWDSGDSYEQYF
>15|.|TRBD2|TRBJ2-1|TRBV19
TGTGCCAGTAGTATAACTAGCGGGGGGGCGAATGAGCAGTTCTTC
CASSITSGGANEQFF
>13|.|.|TRBJ2-2|TRBV2
TGTGCCAGCGTGAATCGGGGGGCAGGGGAGCTGTTTTTT
CASVNRGAGELFF
>17|.|.|TRBJ2-3|TRBV5-4
TGTGCCAGCAGCTCCCCCCGATATAGCGGCCCAGGGGATACGCAGTATTTT
CASSSPRYSGPGDTQYF
>15|.|TRBD1|TRBJ2-2|TRBV7-9
TGTGCCAGCAGCCCGGGACAGGGGTTAACCGGGGAGCTGTTTTTT
CASSPGQGLTGELFF
>12|.|.|TRBJ1-2|TRBV29-1
TGCAGCCTTTCTGAGGGTAACTATGGCTACACCTTC
CSLSEGNYGYTF
>15|.|TRBD2|TRBJ2-7|TRBV5-1
TGCGCCAGCAGCGCAGCTAGCGGGGGCGTCTACGAGCAGTACTTC
CASSAASGGVYEQYF
>14|.|.|TRBJ1-1|TRBV5-1
TGCGCCAGCAGCTTGAGGCAGGGGAACACTGAAGCTTTCTTT
CASSLRQGNTEAFF